This is a list of T cell receptor beta chains from one sample in a study of cytomegalovirus exposure and HLA in healthy donors. TCRdb keeps only in-frame clones here, not all; method: immunoSEQ multiplex PCR. Here the sample spans some 170,000 clones, 78% being singletons. Input material: PBMCs. These receptors were obtained from a female donor in good health and CMV-seronegative. Each CDR3 is given with its conserved first and last residue. The order of the fields is CDR3 length, D gene, clone size, V gene, J gene, CDR3 protein, CDR3 DNA. D genes are given only for firm matches. Clone sizes are given selectively: once, few, many, or a class where the clone is expanded.

>17|NA|NA|TRBV28|TRBJ1-5
CASSFLRGSPKWGPQHF
TGTGCCAGCAGTTTTTTAAGAGGGTCCCCCAAGTGGGGGCCCCAGCATTTT
>15|NA|few|TRBV2|TRBJ2-1
CASSERQGVYNEQFF
TGTGCCAGCAGTGAACGGCAGGGCGTCTACAATGAGCAGTTCTTC
>13|NA|NA|TRBV30|TRBJ1-1
CAYARGSNTEAFF
TGTGCCTACGCCCGAGGGAGTAACACTGAAGCTTTCTTT
>16|TRBD2|NA|TRBV10-3|TRBJ2-7
CAISELGTSGGYEQYF
TGTGCCATCAGTGAGCTGGGGACTAGCGGAGGCTACGAGCAGTACTTC
>15|TRBD2|NA|TRBV6-1|TRBJ2-2
CASREAGVFTGELFF
TGTGCCAGCAGGGAAGCGGGAGTCTTCACCGGGGAGCTGTTTTTT
>14|NA|NA|TRBV6-1|TRBJ1-5
CAGSERGGSQPQHF
TGTGCCGGCAGTGAAAGGGGCGGGAGTCAGCCCCAGCATTTT
>13|NA|NA|TRBV9|TRBJ1-1
CASSVQGHTEAFF
TGTGCCAGCAGCGTCCAGGGGCACACTGAAGCTTTCTTT
>13|NA|NA|TRBV5-6|TRBJ1-1
CASTWRGGTEAFF
TGTGCCAGCACCTGGAGGGGGGGCACTGAAGCTTTCTTT
>17|TRBD2|NA|TRBV5-1|TRBJ2-1
CASSLLAGVRSYNEQFF
TGCGCCAGCAGCTTACTAGCGGGGGTAAGGTCCTACAATGAGCAGTTCTTC
>15|TRBD2|NA|TRBV2|TRBJ2-3
CASSGLAGITDTQYF
TGTGCCAGCAGTGGACTAGCGGGGATCACAGATACGCAGTATTTT
>15|NA|NA|TRBV2|TRBJ2-5
CASRHSSGFQETQYF
TGTGCCAGCAGGCACAGTTCTGGCTTCCAAGAGACCCAGTACTTC
>16|TRBD1|few|TRBV5-1|TRBJ2-2
CASSTQGQGSTGELFF
TGCGCCAGCAGTACCCAAGGACAGGGTTCGACCGGGGAGCTGTTTTTT
>16|NA|NA|TRBV7-9|TRBJ2-2
CSSSPRWWGATGELFF
TGTTCCAGCAGCCCCCGCTGGTGGGGCGCCACCGGGGAGCTGTTTTTT
>14|NA|NA|TRBV5-1|TRBJ1-4
CASNDGLLNEKLFF
TGCGCCAGCAATGACGGACTGCTAAATGAAAAACTGTTTTTT
>15|TRBD1|NA|TRBV28|TRBJ1-4
CASSFGGQGNEKLFF
TGTGCCAGCAGTTTCGGGGGACAGGGTAATGAAAAACTGTTTTTT
>13|NA|NA|TRBV4-3|TRBJ2-7
CASSHLPSDEQYF
TGCGCCAGCAGCCATCTCCCTAGCGACGAGCAGTACTTC
>16|NA|NA|TRBV7-9|TRBJ2-6
CSSSLARQSGANVLTF
TGTTCCAGCAGCTTAGCCCGACAGTCTGGGGCCAACGTCCTGACTTTC
>12|NA|few|TRBV6-5|TRBJ1-2
CASSPRGYGYTF
TGTGCCAGCAGCCCCCGGGGCTATGGCTACACCTTC
>13|NA|NA|TRBV30|TRBJ2-3
CAWSVPSTDTQYF
TGTGCCTGGAGTGTTCCGAGCACAGATACGCAGTATTTT
>16|TRBD1|NA|TRBV11-3|TRBJ2-7
CASSLELGQGSHEQYF
TGTGCCAGCAGCTTAGAACTGGGACAGGGGTCCCACGAGCAGTACTTC
>16|NA|NA|TRBV4-1|TRBJ2-1
CASSFRDSSSYNEQFF
TGCGCCAGCAGCTTCCGGGACTCAAGTTCCTACAATGAGCAGTTCTTC
>13|NA|NA|TRBV19|TRBJ2-7
CASSMSSAYEQYF
TGTGCCAGTAGTATGTCGTCCGCCTACGAGCAGTACTTC
>19|NA|NA|TRBV7-9|TRBJ1-3
CASSSDFDMSPIPGNTIYF
TGTGCCAGCAGCTCCGATTTCGACATGTCGCCCATTCCTGGAAACACCATATATTTT
>17|TRBD2|NA|TRBV4-2|TRBJ2-1
CASSQTTSGRLKLEQFF
TGTGCCAGCAGCCAAACGACTAGCGGTCGGTTAAAGCTTGAGCAGTTCTTC
>15|TRBD1|NA|TRBV2|TRBJ1-4
CASNSQGASNEKLFF
TGTGCCAGCAATTCGCAGGGGGCCTCTAATGAAAAACTGTTTTTT
>13|NA|NA|TRBV5-4|TRBJ2-7
CASSLDRSYEQYF
TGTGCCAGCAGCTTGGACAGGTCCTACGAGCAGTACTTC
>11|TRBD1|NA|TRBV6-1|TRBJ1-1
CASSETGKAFF
TGTGCCAGCAGTGAGACAGGGAAGGCTTTCTTT
>14|NA|NA|TRBV9|TRBJ2-3
CASSVDPGTDTQYF
TGTGCCAGCAGCGTAGATCCAGGGACAGATACGCAGTATTTT
>18|NA|NA|TRBV5-1|TRBJ2-3
CASSSRRGTQVGTDTQYF
TGCGCCAGCAGCTCCCGTCGGGGGACCCAGGTTGGGACAGATACGCAGTATTTT
>18|NA|few|TRBV2|TRBJ1-2
CASSQSGGGSWKNYGYTF
TGTGCCAGCAGCCAGAGTGGCGGGGGTTCATGGAAGAACTATGGCTACACCTTC
>10|NA|NA|TRBV29-1|TRBJ2-7
CSVQTGEQYF
TGCAGCGTTCAAACCGGCGAGCAGTACTTC
>16|NA|NA|TRBV27|TRBJ1-1
CASSFSQMGLTTEAFF
TGTGCCAGCAGTTTCAGCCAGATGGGACTAACCACTGAAGCTTTCTTT
>14|NA|NA|TRBV18|TRBJ2-2
CASSPPHGTGELFF
TGTGCCAGCTCACCCCCTCACGGCACCGGGGAGCTGTTTTTT
>12|NA|NA|TRBV7-9|TRBJ2-7
CASSVDIYEQYF
TGTGCCAGCAGCGTTGACATCTACGAGCAGTACTTC
>13|TRBD1|NA|TRBV6-1|TRBJ1-5
CASSEGDRTGKHF
TGTGCCAGCAGTGAAGGAGATCGGACAGGGAAGCATTTT
>14|TRBD1|NA|TRBV2|TRBJ1-2
CASRAGTENYGYTF
TGTGCCAGCAGAGCCGGGACAGAGAACTATGGCTACACCTTC
>14|TRBD2|NA|TRBV18|TRBJ2-7
CASSSSGSSYEQYF
TGTGCCAGCTCAAGCAGCGGGAGCTCCTACGAGCAGTACTTC
>16|NA|NA|TRBV5-1|TRBJ2-2
CASSLVVGPDTGELFF
TGCGCCAGCAGCTTGGTGGTTGGTCCGGACACCGGGGAGCTGTTTTTT
>15|TRBD2|NA|TRBV9|TRBJ2-2
CASSASGRDTGELFF
TGTGCCAGCAGTGCCAGCGGGAGGGACACCGGGGAGCTGTTTTTT
>14|NA|NA|TRBV28|TRBJ2-7
CASKPDSPGVGQYF
TGTGCCAGCAAACCGGACAGCCCGGGCGTTGGGCAGTACTTC
>16|TRBD2|once|TRBV6-5|TRBJ2-5
CASSSRVAGIQETQYF
TGTGCCAGCAGTTCACGCGTAGCGGGAATCCAAGAGACCCAGTACTTC